A selection of T cell receptor beta chains follows, all from one sample in a study of shared clonotypes between healthy human individuals. Clones were sequenced by immunoSEQ multiplex PCR, and TCRdb holds only the in-frame ones, with some missing. The table shows about 520,000 clones, with roughly 80% occurring only once. The sample taken for sequencing was PBMCs. Receptor source: a woman between 40 and 55 years old in good health. Some clones in this sample may be carry-over from other donors' samples. CDR3s include the opening cysteine and the closing phenylalanine or tryptophan. The order of the fields is CDR3 DNA, CDR3 protein, J gene, V gene, clone size, D gene. A D gene is named only where the DNA matches it firmly. Expanded clones get a size class; other rows say once, few or many, or leave the size out.

TGTGCCAGCAGCGGGGACTTTTATACGCAGTATTTT	CASSGDFYTQYF	TRBJ2-3	TRBV9	NA	NA
TGCGCCAGCAGCTTGGGTCCCGGAAGCTCTGGAAACACCATATATTTT	CASSLGPGSSGNTIYF	TRBJ1-3	TRBV5-1	NA	NA
TGTGCCAGCAGCTCGACCGACAGCCCCCAGTGGAATGAGCAGTTCTTC	CASSSTDSPQWNEQFF	TRBJ2-1	TRBV5-4	NA	NA
TGTGCCAGCAGCTTAGTACATGAGCAGTTCTTC	CASSLVHEQFF	TRBJ2-1	TRBV7-2	NA	NA
TGTGCCTGGAGTGTTGGGACTCAAATTTTTCAGTACTTC	CAWSVGTQIFQYF	TRBJ2-4	TRBV30	NA	NA
TGTGCCAGCAGTCGAACTTATGGCTACACCTTC	CASSRTYGYTF	TRBJ1-2	TRBV28	NA	NA
TGCGCCATCTCTTCTAGCGGGAGGTATGACAGTGAGCAGTTCTTC	CAISSSGRYDSEQFF	TRBJ2-1	TRBV10-1	NA	TRBD2
TGTGCCAGCAGCCTACGACGTGGGACAGACACAGATACGCAGTATTTT	CASSLRRGTDTDTQYF	TRBJ2-3	TRBV5-5	few	TRBD1
TGCAGCGTTGAAGTGGGGCGCAACACCGGGGAGCTGTTTTTT	CSVEVGRNTGELFF	TRBJ2-2	TRBV29-1	NA	NA
TGTGCCATCAGTGGGCTAGCGGAGGACAACGAGCAGTACTTC	CAISGLAEDNEQYF	TRBJ2-7	TRBV10-3	NA	TRBD2
TGTGCCAGCTCACCTCTGGCAGGGGGTCCACAAGAGACCCAGTACTTC	CASSPLAGGPQETQYF	TRBJ2-5	TRBV18	NA	TRBD1
TGTGCCAGTAGTACTACGGGAGTGGGCGATGATACGCAGTATTTT	CASSTTGVGDDTQYF	TRBJ2-3	TRBV19	NA	NA
TGTGCCAGCAGCTTAGCTCCTGGGGAGAGCGGCTATGGCTACACCTTC	CASSLAPGESGYGYTF	TRBJ1-2	TRBV7-2	NA	NA
TGTGCCAGCAGTATTACAGAATACGAGCAGTACTTC	CASSITEYEQYF	TRBJ2-7	TRBV28	NA	NA